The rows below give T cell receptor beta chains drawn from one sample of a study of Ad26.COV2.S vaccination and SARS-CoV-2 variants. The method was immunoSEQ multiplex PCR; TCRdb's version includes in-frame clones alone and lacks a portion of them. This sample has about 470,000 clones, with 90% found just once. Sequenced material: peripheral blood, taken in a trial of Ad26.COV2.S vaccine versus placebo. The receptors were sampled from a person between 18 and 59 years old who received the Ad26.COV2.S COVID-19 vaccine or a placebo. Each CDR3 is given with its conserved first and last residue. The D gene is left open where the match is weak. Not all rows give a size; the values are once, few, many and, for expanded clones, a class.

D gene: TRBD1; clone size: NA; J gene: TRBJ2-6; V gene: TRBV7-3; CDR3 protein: CASSLGQPGANVLTF; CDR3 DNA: TGTGCCAGCAGCTTGGGACAGCCTGGGGCCAACGTCCTGACTTTC
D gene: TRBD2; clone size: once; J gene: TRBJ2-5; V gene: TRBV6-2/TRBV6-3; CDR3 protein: CASSFSGRVGETQYF; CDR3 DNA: TGTGCCAGCAGTTTTAGCGGGAGAGTGGGAGAGACCCAGTACTTC
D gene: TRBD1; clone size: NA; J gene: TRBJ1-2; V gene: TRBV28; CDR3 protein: CASKRQGARGYTF; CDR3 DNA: TGTGCCAGCAAACGGCAGGGGGCGCGTGGCTACACCTTC
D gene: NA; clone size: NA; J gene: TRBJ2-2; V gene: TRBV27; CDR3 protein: CASSPGPSTGELFF; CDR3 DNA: TGTGCCAGCAGTCCTGGACCGAGCACCGGGGAGCTGTTTTTT
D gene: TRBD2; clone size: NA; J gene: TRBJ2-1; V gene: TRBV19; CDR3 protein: CASSRTSGLGDEQFF; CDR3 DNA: TGTGCCAGTAGTAGGACTAGCGGGCTCGGGGATGAGCAGTTCTTC
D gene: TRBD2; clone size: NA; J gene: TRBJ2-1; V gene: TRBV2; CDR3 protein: CASSGTSGGTEQFF; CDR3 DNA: TGTGCCAGCAGTGGGACTAGCGGGGGGACGGAGCAGTTCTTC
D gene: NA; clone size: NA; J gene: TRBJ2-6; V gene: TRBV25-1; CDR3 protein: CASRDSLSGANVLTF; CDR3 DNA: TGTGCCAGCAGGGACAGTCTCTCTGGGGCCAACGTCCTGACTTTC
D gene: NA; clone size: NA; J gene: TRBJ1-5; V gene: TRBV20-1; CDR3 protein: CSARDDQPQHF; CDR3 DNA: TGCAGTGCTAGGGACGATCAGCCCCAGCATTTT
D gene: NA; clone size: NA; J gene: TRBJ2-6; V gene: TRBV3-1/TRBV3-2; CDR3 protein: CASSQVTGARGANVLTF; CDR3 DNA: TGTGCCAGCAGCCAAGTTACGGGGGCGCGTGGGGCCAACGTCCTGACTTTC
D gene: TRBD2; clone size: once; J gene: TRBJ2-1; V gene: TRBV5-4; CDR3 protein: CASSSRTSGYNEQFF; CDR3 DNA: TGTGCCAGCAGCTCGCGGACTAGCGGTTACAATGAGCAGTTCTTC
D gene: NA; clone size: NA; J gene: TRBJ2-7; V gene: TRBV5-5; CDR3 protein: CASSLGYSGNYEQYF; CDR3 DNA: TGTGCCAGCAGCTTGGGTTACAGTGGGAACTACGAGCAGTACTTC
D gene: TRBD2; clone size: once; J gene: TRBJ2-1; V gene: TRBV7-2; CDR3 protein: CASSLAGGPHEQFF; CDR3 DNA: TGTGCCAGCAGCTTAGCGGGAGGGCCCCATGAGCAGTTCTTC
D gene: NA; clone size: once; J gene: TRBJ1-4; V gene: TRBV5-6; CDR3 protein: CASSFRQPNEKLFF; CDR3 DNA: TGTGCCAGCAGCTTCCGACAGCCTAATGAAAAACTGTTTTTT
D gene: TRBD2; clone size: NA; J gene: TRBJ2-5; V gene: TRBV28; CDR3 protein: CASSTASGRGETQYF; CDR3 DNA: TGTGCCAGCAGCACCGCTAGCGGGAGGGGAGAGACCCAGTACTTC
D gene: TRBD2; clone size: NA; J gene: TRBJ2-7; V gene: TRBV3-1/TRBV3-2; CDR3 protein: CASSLESGAGGPQSEQYF; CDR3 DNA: TGTGCCAGCAGCCTGGAAAGCGGGGCGGGAGGGCCTCAGAGCGAGCAGTACTTC
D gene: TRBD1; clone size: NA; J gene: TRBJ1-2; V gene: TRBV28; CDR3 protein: CASSLAGQGGYGYTF; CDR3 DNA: TGTGCCAGCAGTTTAGCGGGACAGGGAGGGTATGGCTACACCTTC
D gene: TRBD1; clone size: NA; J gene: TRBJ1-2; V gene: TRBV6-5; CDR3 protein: CASSSGGGRYGYTF; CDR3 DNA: TGTGCCAGCAGCTCAGGGGGCGGGAGGTATGGCTACACCTTC
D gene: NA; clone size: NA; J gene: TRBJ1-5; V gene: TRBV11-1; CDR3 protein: CASSLNGFQPQHF; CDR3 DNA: TGTGCCAGCAGCTTAAACGGGTTTCAGCCCCAGCATTTT
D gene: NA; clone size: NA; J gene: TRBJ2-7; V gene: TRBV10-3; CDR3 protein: CAISELGGKGRHEQYF; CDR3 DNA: TGTGCCATCAGTGAGCTTGGCGGCAAGGGCAGGCACGAGCAGTACTTC
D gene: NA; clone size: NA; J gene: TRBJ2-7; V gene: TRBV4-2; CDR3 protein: CASSQDDRDHEQYF; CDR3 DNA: TGTGCCAGCAGCCAAGACGACCGGGACCACGAGCAGTACTTC
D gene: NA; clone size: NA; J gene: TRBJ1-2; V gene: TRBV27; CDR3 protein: CASARWAGDYGYTF; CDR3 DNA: TGTGCCAGCGCCCGCTGGGCAGGCGACTATGGCTACACCTTC
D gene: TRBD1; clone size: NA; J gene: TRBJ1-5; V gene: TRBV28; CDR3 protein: CASSFGGRGQLFYGNQPQHF; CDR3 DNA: TGTGCCAGCAGTTTCGGGGGAAGGGGGCAACTTTTCTATGGCAATCAGCCCCAGCATTTT
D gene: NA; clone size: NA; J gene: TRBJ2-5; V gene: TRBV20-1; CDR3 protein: CSASPERETQYF; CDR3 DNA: TGCAGTGCTAGTCCCGAGAGAGAGACCCAGTACTTC
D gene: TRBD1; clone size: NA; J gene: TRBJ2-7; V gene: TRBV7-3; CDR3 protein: CASSPTGQLDEQYF; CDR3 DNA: TGTGCCAGCAGCCCGACAGGGCAACTCGACGAGCAGTACTTC
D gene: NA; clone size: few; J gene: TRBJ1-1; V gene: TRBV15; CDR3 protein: CATSRGTREGTEAFF; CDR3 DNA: TGTGCCACCAGCAGAGGAACCAGGGAGGGCACTGAAGCTTTCTTT
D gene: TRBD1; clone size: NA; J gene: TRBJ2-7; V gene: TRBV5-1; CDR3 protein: CASSLGQGTEQYF; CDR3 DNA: TGCGCCAGCAGCTTGGGACAGGGAACGGAGCAGTACTTC
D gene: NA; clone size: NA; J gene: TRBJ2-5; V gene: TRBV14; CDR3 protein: CASSQDGRGGETQYF; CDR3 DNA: TGTGCCAGCAGCCAAGATGGGCGAGGGGGTGAGACCCAGTACTTC
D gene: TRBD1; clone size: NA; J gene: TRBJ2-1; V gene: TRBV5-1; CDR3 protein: CASSLRLGQGNNEQFF; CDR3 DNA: TGCGCCAGCAGCTTGAGGCTGGGACAGGGGAATAATGAGCAGTTCTTC
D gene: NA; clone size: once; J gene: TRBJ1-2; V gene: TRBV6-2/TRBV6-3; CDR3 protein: CASSYDQPMLYGYTF; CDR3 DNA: TGTGCCAGCAGTTACGACCAACCGATGCTCTATGGCTACACCTTC
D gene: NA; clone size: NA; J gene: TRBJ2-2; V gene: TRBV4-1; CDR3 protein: CASSLRASYTGELFF; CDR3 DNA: TGCGCCAGCAGCCTGCGGGCGTCTTACACCGGGGAGCTGTTTTTT
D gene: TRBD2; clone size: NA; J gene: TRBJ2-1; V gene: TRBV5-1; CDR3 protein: CASSLAITSGYNEQFF; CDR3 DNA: TGCGCCAGCAGCTTGGCCATTACTAGCGGCTACAATGAGCAGTTCTTC
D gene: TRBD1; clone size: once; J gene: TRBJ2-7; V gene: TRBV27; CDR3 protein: CASSLTGQGANLEQYF; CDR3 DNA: TGTGCCAGCAGTTTAACGGGACAGGGGGCTAATCTTGAGCAGTACTTC
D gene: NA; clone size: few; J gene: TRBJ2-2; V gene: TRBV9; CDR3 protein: CASSLRTEHTGELFF; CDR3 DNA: TGTGCCAGCAGCCTTCGGACAGAACACACCGGGGAGCTGTTTTTT
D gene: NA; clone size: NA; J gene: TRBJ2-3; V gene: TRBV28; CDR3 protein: CASSLERETDTQYF; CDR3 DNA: NA
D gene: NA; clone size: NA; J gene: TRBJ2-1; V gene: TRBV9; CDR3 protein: CASSVGPLSSYNEQFF; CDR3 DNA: TGTGCCAGCAGCGTAGGTCCGCTGAGCTCCTACAATGAGCAGTTCTTC
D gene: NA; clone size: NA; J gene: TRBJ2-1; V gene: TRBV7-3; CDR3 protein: CASSPTRGKQFF; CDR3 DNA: TGTGCCAGCAGCCCAACAAGGGGGAAGCAGTTCTTC
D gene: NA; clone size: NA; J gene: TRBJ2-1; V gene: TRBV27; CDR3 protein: CASSFQGLDNEQFF; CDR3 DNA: TGTGCCAGCAGTTTCCAGGGACTCGACAATGAGCAGTTCTTC
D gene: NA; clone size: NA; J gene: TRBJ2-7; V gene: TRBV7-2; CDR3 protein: CASSLGVQEQYF; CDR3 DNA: TGTGCCAGCAGCTTAGGGGTTCAAGAGCAGTACTTC